The T cell receptor (beta chain) under discussion was sequenced for a study of post-analysis software for immune sequencing data. Notes on the study in general: In patients, 4 to 6 TRBV segments were more frequent than in controls, with TRBV5-6, TRBV5-1 and TRBV20-1 among them.

A word on this clonotype: Its antigen is not known.

Looked up from germline, CDR1 is SGHVS and CDR2 is FQNEAQ. The CDR3 spans 18 residues. V lost 1 base, J lost 5 bases, and 21 bases lay in between. Incorporated into the TCR beta cDNA libraries were unique molecular identifiers, which served to reduce PCR and sequencing biases. It was from roughly 1 to 10 million T cells that about 540,000 cDNA molecules came. A single record per CDR3 protein comes from TCRdb applying MiXCR to the PCR reads. In the table there are around 440,000 distinct CDR3 sequences, around 40% of which are singletons. The sample comprised blood. The TCR comes from a girl between 5 and 17 years old with multiple sclerosis. The chain uses TRBV7-8 and TRBJ2-1, with D tentatively TRBD1 (6 bases). CDR3 amino acids: CASSLVVRLVRTDNEQFF. DNA for the CDR3: TGTGCCAGCAGCTTAGTTGTTCGCTTGGTTCGGACAGACAATGAGCAGTTCTTC.